This T cell receptor (beta chain) was captured in a study of cytomegalovirus exposure and HLA in healthy donors. General observations from the study: High specificity and sensitivity for cytomegalovirus status were reported for the classifier. Across all donors, roughly uniform sequencing depth was an assumption of the presence/absence analyses.

CDR3 size: 15 residues. Germline-derived CDR1 and CDR2 are MGHDK and SYGVNS. The V gene end was trimmed by 5 bases and the J gene end by 7 bases; junction bases not matched to a gene: 8. PCR involved 60 Vbeta and 13 Jbeta primers. Sequencing used immunoSEQ multiplex PCR; TCRdb keeps in-frame clones, though not all of them. The sample has around 98,000 clones, approximately 78% seen once; the top ten hold 1.4%. In the case of this clone: Its specificity is not known.

The sequence was obtained from a man aged 35-49 years in good health and CMV-seronegative. The V gene is TRBV25-1, the J gene TRBJ1-6, with TRBD1 matching 7 bases. What was sequenced was PBMCs. The chain's CDR3 is CASSRRTGGNSPLHF. The CDR3 bases are TGTGCCAGCAGTCGAAGGACAGGCGGGAATTCACCCCTCCACTTT.